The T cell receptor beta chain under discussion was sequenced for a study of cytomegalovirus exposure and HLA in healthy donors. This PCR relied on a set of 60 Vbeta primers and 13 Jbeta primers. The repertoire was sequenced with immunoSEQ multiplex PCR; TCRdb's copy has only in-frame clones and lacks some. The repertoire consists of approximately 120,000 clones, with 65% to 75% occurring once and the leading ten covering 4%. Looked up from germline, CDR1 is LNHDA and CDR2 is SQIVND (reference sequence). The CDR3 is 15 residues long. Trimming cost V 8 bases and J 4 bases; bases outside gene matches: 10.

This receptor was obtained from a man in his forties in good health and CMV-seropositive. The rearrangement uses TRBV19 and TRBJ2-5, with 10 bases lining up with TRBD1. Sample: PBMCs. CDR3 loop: CASSCGTGVRETQYF. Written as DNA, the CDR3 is TGTGCCAGTTCCTGCGGGACAGGGGTTAGAGAGACCCAGTACTTC.